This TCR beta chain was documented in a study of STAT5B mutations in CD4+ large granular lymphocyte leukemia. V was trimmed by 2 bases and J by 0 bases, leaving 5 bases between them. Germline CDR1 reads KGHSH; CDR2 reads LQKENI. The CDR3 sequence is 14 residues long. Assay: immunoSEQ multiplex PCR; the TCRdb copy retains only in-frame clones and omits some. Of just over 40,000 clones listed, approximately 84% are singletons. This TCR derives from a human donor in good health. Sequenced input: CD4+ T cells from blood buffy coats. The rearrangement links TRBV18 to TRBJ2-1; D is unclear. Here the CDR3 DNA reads TGTGCCAGCTCACCAGGGTCCTCCTACAATGAGCAGTTCTTC. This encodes CASSPGSSYNEQFF.